Detailed here is one T cell receptor beta chain. What it binds is not known. This specimen belongs to a study of vaccination effects on CD4 cells after COVID-19. Following an approximately 10-day culture, CD4+ T cells were purified. Sometime from March through December 2020, the person acquired a SARS-CoV-2 infection that PCR confirmed. This CDR3 has 18 residues. Germline V gives CDR1 SGHAT, CDR2 FQNNGV. Trimming pared 4 bases from V and 2 bases from J, leaving 24 bases between. TCRdb's table, derived via immunoSEQ multiplex PCR, lists solely in-frame clones and lacks some. The sample includes about 45,000 clones, approximately 74% of them seen just once. General observations from the study: Clones induced by infection and by vaccine showed marked clonal contraction late after vaccination. The authors studied few convalescent patients and collected no early post-infection timepoints.

The V gene is TRBV11-2, the J gene TRBJ2-7, with D perhaps assigned TRBD1 or TRBD2 (7 bases each). The specimen was CD4+ T cells from PBMCs cultured without peptide, collected before COVID-19 vaccination. The receptor was isolated from a human donor who had a prior SARS-CoV-2 infection. CDR3 sequence: CASSSGGGTPRFPYEQYF. The CDR3 DNA is TGTGCCAGCAGCTCAGGGGGGGGGACTCCCCGTTTCCCCTACGAGCAGTACTTC.